This is a list of T cell receptor beta chains from one sample in a study of blood T cell repertoires in COVID-19. The data were produced by immunoSEQ multiplex PCR, yet TCRdb's version contains in-frame clones alone and is incomplete. The top ten clones hold roughly 2.1% of a sample with 300,000 to 450,000 clones, over 75% of them seen once. Sequences were obtained from peripheral blood. Receptors originate from a woman aged 55-70 years with COVID-19, enrolled during active disease. Each CDR3 is given with its conserved first and last residue. A D gene is named only where the DNA matches it firmly. A clone size is listed for some rows: how often the clone was seen (once, few, many), or a class if it is expanded.

CDR3nt | CDR3aa | abundance | v_gene | d_gene | j_gene
TGTGCCAGCAGCGTATCGGGCTCGCGGGGCACAGATACGCAGTATTTT | CASSVSGSRGTDTQYF | . | TRBV9 | . | TRBJ2-3
TGTGCCAGCAGCTCGGACAGGGGTTTTGGAGAAAAACTGTTTTTT | CASSSDRGFGEKLFF | . | TRBV7-9 | TRBD1 | TRBJ1-4
TGCAGCGGTTGGGACGGGGGGAACACCGGGGAGCTGTTTTTT | CSGWDGGNTGELFF | few | TRBV29-1 | . | TRBJ2-2
TGTGCCAGCAGTTACGGACAGGCTTCCTACGAGCAGTACTTC | CASSYGQASYEQYF | . | TRBV6-5 | TRBD1 | TRBJ2-7
TGTGCCAGCAGCACCCAGGGGGTCTCCTATGGCTACACCTTC | CASSTQGVSYGYTF | . | TRBV6-5 | TRBD1 | TRBJ1-2
TGTGCCAGTAGTATAGGAGGAGGACAGATGAACACTGAAGCTTTCTTT | CASSIGGGQMNTEAFF | . | TRBV19 | . | TRBJ1-1
TGTGCCAGCAGCTTATCCAGGGACATCTATGGCTACACCTTC | CASSLSRDIYGYTF | . | TRBV11-2 | . | TRBJ1-2
TGTGCCAGCAGCCGGACAGGGATGGGCAACACTGAAGCTTTCTTT | CASSRTGMGNTEAFF | . | TRBV5-4 | TRBD1 | TRBJ1-1
TGTGCCAGCAGCCAAGATAAGCAGGGGGCCCAGCATTTT | CASSQDKQGAQHF | . | TRBV3-1/TRBV3-2 | TRBD1 | TRBJ1-5
TGCAGCGCCACGGACTGGAACACTGAAGCTTTCTTT | CSATDWNTEAFF | . | TRBV29-1 | . | TRBJ1-1
TGTGCTAGTGGTTTGGTGGCGGGGCGCTCTGGGGCCAACGTCCTGACTTTC | CASGLVAGRSGANVLTF | once | TRBV12-5 | . | TRBJ2-6
TGTGCCAGCACCCCCCTGGCTGGGGACAGGGTGTACGGTGAGCAGTTCTTC | CASTPLAGDRVYGEQFF | . | TRBV5-8 | TRBD1 | TRBJ2-1
TGTGCCAGTCAGGGCCACACTGAAGCTTTCTTT | CASQGHTEAFF | . | TRBV25-1 | . | TRBJ1-1
TGTGCCAGCAGCTTAGGGCGGGGGGGCCTGACAGATACGCAGTATTTT | CASSLGRGGLTDTQYF | . | TRBV13 | TRBD2 | TRBJ2-3
TGTGCCAGCACCCCGCGAGGGGGGGTTCGGGGGACCGGGGAGCTGTTTTTT | CASTPRGGVRGTGELFF | . | TRBV5-6 | . | TRBJ2-2
TGCGCCAGTGGGACCAGGGGATCCTACGAGCAGTACTTC | CASGTRGSYEQYF | . | TRBV5-1 | . | TRBJ2-7
TGTGCCAGCAGTTTAGGCGAGGGTAGGGCGAGGGAAAAACTGTTTTTT | CASSLGEGRAREKLFF | . | TRBV28 | . | TRBJ1-4
TGCAGTGCTAGCATCAGTTATGGCTACACCTTC | CSASISYGYTF | . | TRBV20-1 | . | TRBJ1-2
TGTGCCAGCAGCCCGCGACTAGCGGGGGGTATGAATGAGCAGTTCTTC | CASSPRLAGGMNEQFF | . | TRBV9 | TRBD2 | TRBJ2-1
TGTGCCAGCTCACCTCCGGGACAAGATAATGAAAAACTGTTTTTT | CASSPPGQDNEKLFF | . | TRBV18 | . | TRBJ1-4
TGTGCCAGCAGTTTACTCAGACAAGAGACCCAGTACTTC | CASSLLRQETQYF | . | TRBV12-3/TRBV12-4 | . | TRBJ2-5
TGTGCCAGCAGCGAACAGGGGGCTCAGCCCCAGCATTTT | CASSEQGAQPQHF | . | TRBV9 | TRBD1 | TRBJ1-5
TGCGCCAGCAGCTTGTCAGGGAAGGTTGATGAAAAACTGTTTTTT | CASSLSGKVDEKLFF | . | TRBV5-1 | . | TRBJ1-4
TGCGCCAGCAAGGGGGCGGGGGGGGTTGGGACCCAGTACTTC | CASKGAGGVGTQYF | . | TRBV10-1 | TRBD2 | TRBJ2-5
TGTGCCAGCAGCCCCCATTTGGGGGAGGATTCACCCCTCCACTTT | CASSPHLGEDSPLHF | . | TRBV4-2 | . | TRBJ1-6
TGTGCCAGCAGCTGGAGAGGGGGATTATTTGGCTACACCTTC | CASSWRGGLFGYTF | . | TRBV5-5 | . | TRBJ1-2
TGTGCCAGCAGTGGTCAGGGGGTTGTCTATGGCTACACCTTC | CASSGQGVVYGYTF | . | TRBV2 | TRBD1 | TRBJ1-2
TGTGCCAGCAGCCAACTTCTAGCGGGGGTCACAGATACGCAGTATTTT | CASSQLLAGVTDTQYF | few | TRBV3-1/TRBV3-2 | TRBD2 | TRBJ2-3
TGCGCCAGCAGCTTGGGGCAGGTCACCGGGGAGCTGTTTTTT | CASSLGQVTGELFF | . | TRBV5-1 | . | TRBJ2-2
TGTGCCATCAGTGGGGAGGGAGGGAGCAATCAGCCCCAGCATTTT | CAISGEGGSNQPQHF | . | TRBV10-3 | . | TRBJ1-5
TGTGCCAGCAGTTATTCAGGGCAGGGTCGCTTTTCGGTCTTC | CASSYSGQGRFSVF | . | TRBV27 | . | TRBJ2-1
TGTGCCAGCAGCTTACCCCGTCTCACCGGGGAGCTGTTTTTT | CASSLPRLTGELFF | . | TRBV11-2 | . | TRBJ2-2
TGTGCCAGCAGTTTAGGCGGGGGGGCCGAAAATGAGCAGTTCTTC | CASSLGGGAENEQFF | . | TRBV28 | TRBD2 | TRBJ2-1
TGTGCCAGCAGCTTCCTCGGGGGTCTCTCTGGAAACACCATATATTTT | CASSFLGGLSGNTIYF | . | TRBV7-2 | . | TRBJ1-3
TGTGCCAGCAGCCAGACAGAAAACTACTACGAGCAGTACTTC | CASSQTENYYEQYF | . | TRBV5-4 | . | TRBJ2-7
TGTGCCAGCAGTCAACGGGGGGGGAACACTGAAGCTTTCTTT | CASSQRGGNTEAFF | . | TRBV6-5 | . | TRBJ1-1
TGTGCCACCAGCAGAGATCGGGGAAGGAGCCTGGGTGGAAGAAGATTGTACGAGCAGTACTTC | CATSRDRGRSLGGRRLYEQYF | . | TRBV15 | . | TRBJ2-7
TGTGCCAGCAGTGATCTGCTATCTGAAGCTTTCTTT | CASSDLLSEAFF | . | TRBV6-1 | . | TRBJ1-1
TGTGCCAGCAGCCAAGAAGCCCTAGCGGGGGGGCCGGGGTACGAGCAGTACTTC | CASSQEALAGGPGYEQYF | . | TRBV3-1/TRBV3-2 | TRBD2 | TRBJ2-7
TGTGCCTGGAGAAAGAAGGACAGGGACAACGAGCAGTACTTC | CAWRKKDRDNEQYF | . | TRBV30 | TRBD1 | TRBJ2-7
TGTGCCAGCAGCCAGTACCAAGAGACCCAGTACTTC | CASSQYQETQYF | . | TRBV7-2 | . | TRBJ2-5
TGTGCCAGCAGCTTAGAGGACGCGGCGGGACTGTTTTTT | CASSLEDAAGLFF | . | TRBV7-9 | . | TRBJ1-4